This T cell receptor (beta chain) is from a study of T cell responses to AZD1222 COVID-19 vaccine. The repertoire was sequenced with immunoSEQ multiplex PCR; TCRdb's copy has only in-frame clones and lacks some. The table shows 200,000 or so clones, with about 94% occurring only once. A word on this clone: The antigen remains unidentified.

The CDR3 has 13 amino acids. CDR1 and CDR2 from the germline V gene are SGHTA and FQGTGA. Trimming shortened V by 1 base and J by 6 bases, and 6 bases separated the two germline ends. Study conclusions and caveats: Baseline seropositivity characterized only six AZD1222 recipients. Donors were mostly white British, more females; clonal diversity possibly underestimated.

V gene TRBV7-3 combines with J gene TRBJ2-2; no definite D call. Sample: peripheral blood, taken on day 0 of AZD1222 vaccination. The receptor's source is an adult in good health. CDR3 sequence reads: CASSLKLPGELFF. CDR3 in DNA: TGTGCCAGCAGCTTAAAGTTACCCGGGGAGCTGTTTTTT.